Below, 17 T cell receptor beta chains from the same sample are listed, as sequenced in a study of cytomegalovirus exposure and HLA in healthy donors. Primers included in the PCR were 60 Vbeta and 13 Jbeta primers. Profiling relied on immunoSEQ multiplex PCR, and the TCRdb table lists in-frame clones only, not all of them. The sample has 100,000 to 150,000 clones; approximately 80% are singletons. Sequencing was performed on PBMCs. The receptors here all came from a woman between 40 and 50 years old in good health and CMV-seropositive.

This chain joins TRBV15 and TRBJ2-5; no clear D gene. Germline V gives CDR1 LNHNV, CDR2 YYDKDF (reference sequence). The CDR3 consists of 14 residues. V dropped 0 bases and J dropped 1 base, with 6 bases sitting between them. CDR3 sequence reads: CATSRERSQETQYF. CDR3 DNA: TGTGCCACCAGCAGAGAACGCAGCCAAGAGACCCAGTACTTC.

This clone has more than one count but fewer than ten. The V call is TRBV28, the J call TRBJ1-2; 9 bases agree with TRBD1. The CDR3 has 16 residues. With V trimmed by 5 bases and J by 5 bases, 12 bases remained unmatched. The germline V gene encodes CDR1 MDHEN and CDR2 SYDVKM. Here the CDR3 reads CASSLLDKTGGYGYTF. The CDR3 DNA follows: TGTGCCAGCAGTCTGCTTGATAAGACAGGGGGGTATGGCTACACCTTC.

V is TRBV5-8 and J is TRBJ2-7, with D maybe TRBD1 (6 bases). The CDR3 runs to 16 residues. Germline CDR1 is SGHTS and CDR2 is YDEGEE. V was trimmed by 0 bases and J by 1 base, leaving 14 bases between them. CDR3 residues: CASSLALRGGSYEQYF. The CDR3, as DNA: TGTGCCAGCAGCTTGGCTCTCAGGGGTGGTTCCTACGAGCAGTACTTC.

The chain couples TRBV5-1 to TRBJ2-5, with D possibly TRBD1 on 5 matching bases. The J call may not be correct, given that the DNA end is closer to TRBJ2-7. The CDR3 contains 19 residues. Germline CDR1 is SGHRS and CDR2 is YFSETQ. The CDR3 sequence: CASSLGEMVAGQISYEQYF. The CDR3 DNA sequence: TGCGCCAGCAGCTTGGGTGAAATGGTGGCAGGGCAAATCTCCTACGAGCAGTACTTC.

The chain links TRBV5-1 to TRBJ2-3; tentatively, D is TRBD1 (6 bases). CDR1 is SGHRS and CDR2 is YFSETQ in the germline V gene. The CDR3 runs 15 residues. V lost 0 bases and J lost 2, with 10 bases in between. The CDR3 DNA is TGCGCCAGCAGCTTGGACGGGACAACCACAGATACGCAGTATTTT. Amino acid sequence: CASSLDGTTTDTQYF.

Remarks on this clone: This CDR3 is also generated by other DNA sequences in the sample. The chain joins TRBV20-1 to TRBJ2-7; D gene ambiguous. V lost 3 bases and J lost 0, with 3 bases in between. CDR3 length equals 11 residues. From germline, CDR1 is DFQATT and CDR2 SNEGSKA (reference sequence). As DNA, the CDR3 is TGCAGTGCTAGCCTCTCCTACGAGCAGTACTTC. Amino acids: CSASLSYEQYF.

V and J are TRBV5-1 and TRBJ1-5; TRBD1 aligns across 9 bases. The CDR3 totals 17 residues. J was trimmed by 3 bases and V by 0 bases; bases with no gene match: 7. Germline assignment: CDR1 SGHRS and CDR2 YFSETQ. CDR3: CASSLGAGQGDNQPQHF. The CDR3 nucleotides are TGCGCCAGCAGCTTGGGGGCGGGACAGGGAGACAATCAGCCCCAGCATTTT. Using reference TRBV5-1 and TRBJ1-5 for the parts outside the CDR3, the full variable domain is KAGVTQTPRYLIKTRGQQVTLSCSPISGHRSVSWYQQTPGQGLQFLFEYFSETQRNKGNFPGRFSGRQFSNSRSEMNVSTLELGDSALYLCASSLGAGQGDNQPQHFGDGTRLSIL.

V usage is TRBV19 and J usage is TRBJ1-5, with 9 bases identical to TRBD1. CDR3 size: 15 residues. Germline V gene sequence: CDR1 LNHDA, CDR2 SQIVND (reference sequence). J lost 4 bases, V lost 10 bases, and 11 bases had no gene match. CDR3 amino acids: CATQDDDRGNQPQHF. DNA of the CDR3: TGTGCCACACAAGATGACGACAGGGGGAATCAGCCCCAGCATTTT.

The V and J genes are TRBV14 and TRBJ2-2, with TRBD2 identical over 11 bases. With V trimmed by 4 bases and J by 4 bases, 5 bases remained unmatched. The CDR3 runs 16 residues. CDR1 and CDR2 from the germline V gene are SGHDN and FVKESK. CDR3: CASSPLAGGGTGELFF. CDR3 sequence (DNA): TGTGCCAGCAGCCCCCTAGCGGGAGGAGGCACCGGGGAGCTGTTTTTT. Supplemented by reference TRBV14 and TRBJ2-2, the full variable domain reads EAGVTQFPSHSVIEKGQTVTLRCDPISGHDNLYWYRRVMGKEIKFLLHFVKESKQDESGMPNNRFLAERTGGTYSTLKVQPAELEDSGVYFCASSPLAGGGTGELFFGEGSRLTVL.

This chain connects TRBV15 to TRBJ2-7; 12 positions match TRBD2. The CDR3 sequence is 15 residues long. The V and J ends lost 6 bases and 5 bases, in that order; junction bases with no gene match: 8. Germline V lookup: CDR1 LNHNV, CDR2 YYDKDF (reference sequence). The DNA of the CDR3 is TGTGCCACCAGTCGAGGGACTAGCGGGTCCAACGAGCAGTACTTC. Translation gives CATSRGTSGSNEQYF.

The chain links TRBV5-4 to TRBJ2-5; 12 bases line up with TRBD2. CDR1 is SGHNT and CDR2 is YYREEE in the germline V gene (reference sequence). This CDR3 has 17 residues. J lost 1 base, V lost 0 bases, and 4 bases had no gene match. CDR3 nucleotides: TGTGCCAGCAGCTTGGGCCCTAGCGGGAGGGTCCAAGAGACCCAGTACTTC. Translating it yields CASSLGPSGRVQETQYF.

The gene calls are TRBV5-1 and TRBJ2-3; D may be TRBD1 (6 bases). Deletions cut 5 bases from V and 1 base from J, with 14 bases between. This CDR3 has 15 residues. Germline V gene sequence: CDR1 SGHRS, CDR2 YFSETQ. The CDR3 coding sequence is TGCGCCAGCAGAAGAACAAGGACAGGCACAGATACGCAGTATTTT. It is translated as CASRRTRTGTDTQYF.

The J gene is TRBJ1-1, the V gene TRBV6-5, with 7 bases matching TRBD1. The CDR3 length is 14 residues. CDR1 MNHEY and CDR2 SVGAGI come from the germline V gene. V lost 2 bases, J lost 4 bases, and 4 bases stayed unmatched. For the CDR3, the DNA is TGTGCCAGCAGTTACGACAGGGAAGGCACTGAAGCTTTCTTT. This sequence encodes CASSYDREGTEAFF.

This clone has only a few counts. This chain links TRBV7-3 with TRBJ2-3; TRBD2 matches at 14 bases. This CDR3 is 16 amino acids long. Trimming took 4 bases from V and 4 from J; bases not matched to a gene: 4. The germline gives CDR1 SGHTA, CDR2 FQGTGA. The CDR3 is CASSSTSGRVADTQYF. Written as DNA, the CDR3 is TGTGCCAGCAGCTCGACTAGCGGGAGGGTTGCAGATACGCAGTATTTT.

V is TRBV28 and J is TRBJ1-2; 7 nucleotides align to TRBD1. This CDR3 region has 13 residues. CDR1 MDHEN and CDR2 SYDVKM come from the germline V gene. Germline trimming cut 7 bases from V and 7 bases from J; bases unmatched to any gene: 9. CDR3 sequence (DNA): TGTGCCAGCACCAGACAGGGTGCAACTGGCTACACCTTC. This encodes CASTRQGATGYTF.

With respect to this clone: The junction departs from germline at one end; a sequencing error may be responsible. J is TRBJ2-1 and V is TRBV5-1; TRBD2 matches 7 bases. Germline values: CDR1 SGHRS, CDR2 YFSETQ. This CDR3 has 14 residues. The CDR3 loop is CASSPRGDYYEQFF. For the CDR3, the DNA is TGCGCCAGCAGCCCCCGGGGGGACTACTATGAGCAGTTCTTC.

J is TRBJ2-5 and V is TRBV2, with 8 bases lining up with TRBD1. The better agreement between TRBJ2-7 and the DNA end casts doubt on the J call. This CDR3 has 15 amino acids. Germline lookup yields CDR1 SNHLY and CDR2 FYNNEI. Here the CDR3 reads CASSVDRGGFYEQYF. CDR3 in DNA: TGTGCCAGCAGCGTAGACAGGGGCGGCTTCTACGAGCAGTACTTC.